This record concerns one TCR beta chain sequence. Its antigen remains unidentified. Sequencing took place on a NextSeq 550. The Human TCR Profiling Kit (MiLaboratory) was used to prepare UMI-labeled 5' RACE TRB cDNA libraries. cDNA synthesis used the entire amount of extracted RNA, and PCR amplification then used the entire amount of cDNA produced. Libraries were prepared in parallel with an identical number of PCR cycles. In the source study's methods: With a minimum of two reads required per UMI, MIGEC and MiXCR pulled out about 52,000 +/- 9,100 unique UMI-labeled TRB cDNA molecules from each library. An average of approximately 40,000 +/- 10,000 functional in-frame TRB CDR3 nucleotide clonotypes without stop codons was found per library. Diversity metrics, including normalized Shannon-Wiener and Chao1, were computed in VDJtools after downsampling to 5000 UMI-labeled TRB molecules per sample. For the central five CDR3 residues, VDJtools calculated physicochemical properties weighted by clonotype size, namely interaction energy, strength, volume and Kidera factor 4. TCRdb reprocessed the reads and lists each CDR3 protein sequence as a single entry, with no DNA. TCRdb's processing, not the authors', yielded these V and J calls. The table kept for this sample lists about 82,000 distinct CDR3 sequences. The ten top clones hold less than 1.1% of the sample.

For every CD8+ T cell subset, some 310,000 cells were flow-sorted straight into RLT lysis buffer, and each subset was sorted in triplicate. To exclude memory contaminants, naive CD8+ T cells were stringently defined as CD45RO-CCR7+CD27+CD95-. Using standard density gradient centrifugation, peripheral blood mononuclear cells were isolated from buffy coats. Naive CXCR3-negative and CXCR3-positive CD8+ T cells were flow-sorted on a FACSAria III. Total RNA was extracted from sorted cells with an RNeasy Mini Kit. The sample is drawn from a study of CXCR3-negative and CXCR3-positive naive CD8 T cells (dated by TCRdb to about 2019). Turning to the overall study: In total, 130 million to 150 million TRB reads were obtained, which works out to roughly 1.5 +/- 0.3 million reads per library. Data from some twelve donors, pooled across two independent experiments, went into the diversity and physicochemical repertoire analyses. TRBV-TRBJ cluster analysis included naive subsets from 5 or 6 donors and memory cells from 3 donors.

The paper's findings and limits, for the study overall: Compared with CXCR3-negative naive cells, CXCR3-positive naive cells had TRB CDR3s with higher hydrophobicity (lower Kidera factor 4), lower energy, and higher strength and volume indices. CXCR3 expression partially decreased after cryopreservation, so most assays used freshly isolated PBMCs. Because surface CD5, which is linked to self-reactivity in mice, was comparable between the naive subsets, TCR interaction strength was also inferred from the physicochemical properties of TRB CDR3s. Similar TRBV-TRBJ usage was shown by naive CXCR3-negative and CXCR3-positive cells from the same donor, whereas distinct patterns were shown by memory cells. Comparably high repertoire diversity was found in both naive subsets, whereas much lower repertoire diversity was found in memory CD8+ T cells.

The germline V gene (reference sequence) supplies CDR1 SEHNR and CDR2 FQNEAQ. The CDR3, from cysteine to phenylalanine, totals 15 residues. The coding DNA is unavailable. The chain is encoded by TRBV7-9 joined to TRBJ1-1; TCRdb names TRBD1, which stays unverified in the absence of DNA. Input material: naive CXCR3- CD8+ T cells from blood. Sample cell subset or site, as interpreted from the label and publication: CD45RO-CCR7+CD27+CD95- naive CD8+ T cells lacking CXCR3 (TNR3-). This clonotype was sampled from a human donor in good health. Some clones in this sample may be carry-over from other donors' samples. For the CDR3, the sequence is CASTPERGQGTEAFF.